These 11 T cell receptor beta chains share one sample of origin, sequenced in a study of cytomegalovirus exposure and HLA in healthy donors. Amplification used 60 Vbeta primers and 13 Jbeta primers. Measured with immunoSEQ multiplex PCR; TCRdb has only the in-frame clones, and not every one. The table has approximately 200,000 clones, just under 80% seen once. The specimen sequenced was PBMCs. These TCRs come from a woman aged 30 to 39 in good health and CMV-seropositive.

This chain links TRBV19 with TRBJ1-6, with 12 nucleotides matching TRBD1. J lost 9 bases, V lost 1 base, and 4 bases had no gene match. The CDR3 runs to 16 residues. CDR1 and CDR2 (germline): LNHDA, SQIVND (reference sequence). In nucleotides, the CDR3 is TGTGCCAGTAGTATAGGAGGGACAGGGGGCCTTTCACCCCTCCACTTT. Protein product: CASSIGGTGGLSPLHF.

The V call is TRBV2, the J call TRBJ2-5; 8 nucleotides match TRBD1. Per germline, CDR1 SNHLY and CDR2 FYNNEI. The V segment lost 8 bases and the J segment 2 bases; nucleotides outside the gene matches: 10. The CDR3 runs 15 residues. Here the CDR3 DNA reads TGTGCCAGCGGAAGGACAGGGTTGAGGCAAGAGACCCAGTACTTC. Translation gives CASGRTGLRQETQYF.

V is TRBV27 and J is TRBJ1-2, with D possibly being TRBD1 (6 bases). The CDR3 spans 16 residues. Germline V gives CDR1 MNHEY, CDR2 SMNVEV (reference sequence). V gave up 2 bases and J gave up 3 bases, with 16 bases separating them. CDR3 sequence reads: CASSLGSGHPYYGYTF. Here the CDR3 DNA reads TGTGCCAGCAGTTTAGGGTCGGGACATCCCTACTATGGCTACACCTTC.

The V and J genes are TRBV10-3 and TRBJ1-5; D is ambiguous. Trimming took 6 bases from V and 7 from J, leaving 10 bases between them. Germline V gene data show CDR1 as ENHRY and CDR2 as SYGVKD. CDR3 length equals 12 residues. CDR3: CAISSGGQPQHF. In DNA form, the CDR3 reads TGTGCCATCAGCTCCGGAGGGCAGCCCCAGCATTTT.

The CDR3 nucleotides are TGTGCCAGCAGCTTGTCTAGCGGGAGTAGTTATTACGACAATGAGCAGTTCTTC. Translating gives CASSLSSGSSYYDNEQFF. This chain uses TRBV7-6 with TRBJ2-1; the match to TRBD2 covers 10 bases. The CDR3 sequence is 18 residues long. The trim removed 3 bases at V and 5 bases at J, leaving 13 bases unmatched. The germline CDR1 and CDR2 sequences are SGHVS and FNYEAQ.

The rearrangement joins TRBV27 to TRBJ2-3; possibly TRBD2 for D (5 bases). Trimming stripped 6 bases from V and 3 bases from J, with 16 bases between. This CDR3 spans 15 amino acids. Germline V lookup: CDR1 MNHEY, CDR2 SMNVEV (reference sequence). The chain's CDR3 is CASRRARAFTDTQYF. The CDR3, as DNA: TGTGCCAGCAGACGGGCGCGGGCTTTTACAGATACGCAGTATTTT.

This clone appeared a few times. The genes are TRBV5-4 and TRBJ1-6; no reliable D call. The CDR3 covers 13 residues. Germline CDR1 and CDR2: SGHNT and YYREEE (reference sequence). V gave up 2 bases and J gave up 7 bases, with 7 bases separating them. CDR3 DNA sequence: TGTGCCAGCAGCTTCGGTATCAATTCACCCCTCCACTTT. Its translation: CASSFGINSPLHF.

The rearrangement uses TRBV7-9 and TRBJ1-5; weak D call: TRBD1 (5 bases). Per the germline V gene, CDR1 is SEHNR and CDR2 is FQNEAQ (reference sequence). V was clipped by 1 base and J by 7 bases, with 11 bases between them. The CDR3 spans 14 residues. CDR3 sequence reads: CASSLEGAGQPQHF. In DNA, the CDR3 is TGTGCCAGCAGCTTAGAAGGGGCCGGACAGCCCCAGCATTTT.

CDR3 protein: CASSPQDDREQFF. The CDR3 nucleotides are TGTGCCAGCAGTCCCCAGGATGACAGGGAGCAGTTCTTC. J is TRBJ2-1 and V is TRBV25-1, with a weak D call TRBD1 (6 bases). The V gene's germline CDR1 is MGHDK and CDR2 SYGVNS. V was trimmed by 5 bases and J by 10 bases, leaving 15 bases between them. CDR3 length: 13 amino acids. The whole variable domain, remainder taken from reference TRBV25-1 and TRBJ2-1, is EADIYQTPRYLVIGTGKKITLECSQTMGHDKMYWYQQDPGMELHLIHYSYGVNSTEKGDLSSESTVSRIRTEHFPLTLESARPSHTSQYLCASSPQDDREQFFGPGTRLTVL.

A single count supports this clone. The chain is built from TRBV19 and TRBJ1-3, with 7 bases matching TRBD1. This CDR3 is built from 18 residues. The V segment lost 4 bases and the J segment 0 bases; nucleotides outside the gene matches: 12. CDR1 and CDR2 (germline): LNHDA, SQIVND (reference sequence). The CDR3 DNA reads as TGTGCCAGTAGTACGACATCGGGACAGTCGAGCTCTGGAAACACCATATATTTT. Its translation: CASSTTSGQSSSGNTIYF.

This chain uses TRBV6-5 with TRBJ2-5, with 8 bases aligning to TRBD1. Germline trimming cut 3 bases from V and 1 base from J; bases unmatched to any gene: 7. The CDR3 runs to 16 residues. Germline V gene lookup returns CDR1 MNHEY and CDR2 SVGAGI. In DNA, the CDR3 is TGTGCCAGCAGTTATATCAGGGGGCATGGCCAAGAGACCCAGTACTTC. Encoded protein: CASSYIRGHGQETQYF.